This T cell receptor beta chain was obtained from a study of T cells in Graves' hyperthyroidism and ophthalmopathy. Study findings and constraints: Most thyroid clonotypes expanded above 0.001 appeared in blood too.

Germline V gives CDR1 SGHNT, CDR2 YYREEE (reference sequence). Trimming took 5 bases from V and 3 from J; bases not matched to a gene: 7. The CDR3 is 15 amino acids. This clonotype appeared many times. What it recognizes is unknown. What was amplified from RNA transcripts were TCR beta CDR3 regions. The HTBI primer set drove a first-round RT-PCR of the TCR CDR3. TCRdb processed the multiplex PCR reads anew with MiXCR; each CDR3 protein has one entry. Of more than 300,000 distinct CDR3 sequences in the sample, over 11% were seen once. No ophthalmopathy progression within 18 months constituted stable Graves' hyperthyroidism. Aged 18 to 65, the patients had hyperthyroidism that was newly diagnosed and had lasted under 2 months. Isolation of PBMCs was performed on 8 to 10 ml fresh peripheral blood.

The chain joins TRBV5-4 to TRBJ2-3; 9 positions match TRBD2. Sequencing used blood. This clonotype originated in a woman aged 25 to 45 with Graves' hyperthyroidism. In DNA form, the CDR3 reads TGTGCCAGCAGTTTAGGAGCGGGAGGAACAGATACGCAGTATTTT. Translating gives CASSLGAGGTDTQYF.